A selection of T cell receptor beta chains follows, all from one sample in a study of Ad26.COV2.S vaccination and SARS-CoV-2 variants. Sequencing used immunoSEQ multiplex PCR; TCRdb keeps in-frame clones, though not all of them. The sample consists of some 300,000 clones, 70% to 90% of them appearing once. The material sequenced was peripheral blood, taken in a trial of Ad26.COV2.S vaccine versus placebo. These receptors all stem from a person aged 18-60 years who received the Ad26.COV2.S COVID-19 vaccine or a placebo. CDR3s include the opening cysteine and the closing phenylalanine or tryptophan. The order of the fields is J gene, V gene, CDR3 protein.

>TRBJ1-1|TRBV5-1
CASSLDFLNTEAFF
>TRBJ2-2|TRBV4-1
CASTLGLAGVTGELFF
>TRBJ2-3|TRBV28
CASSLPSDAQYF
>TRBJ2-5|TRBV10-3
CAISESQETQYF
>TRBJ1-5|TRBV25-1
CASSEHTGPGHQPQHF
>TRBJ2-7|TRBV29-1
CSDHEQYF
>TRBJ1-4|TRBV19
CASSIDPGTVMKKLFF
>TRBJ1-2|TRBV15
CATSRPFADRNYGYTF
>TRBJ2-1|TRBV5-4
CASSLDWGLGTNEQFF
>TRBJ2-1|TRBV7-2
CASSPPTINEQFF
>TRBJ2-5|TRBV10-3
CAIKARTSGGAETQYF
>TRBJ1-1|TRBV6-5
CASSYSFHRDAEAFF
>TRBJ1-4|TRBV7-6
CASRAGTTNEKLFF
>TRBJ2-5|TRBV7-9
CASRWLRDETQYF
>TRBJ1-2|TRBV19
CAIKDRNYGYTF
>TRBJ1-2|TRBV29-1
CSVEDTFQGYTF
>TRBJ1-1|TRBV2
CASRRAQLEAFF
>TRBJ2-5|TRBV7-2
CASSANSGSQETQYF
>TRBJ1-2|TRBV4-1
CASSPPQGAMSGYTF